The present T cell receptor (beta chain) was sequenced within a study of shared clonotypes between healthy human individuals. Overall study results and limits: In this cohort, only blood was sampled, and tissue repertoires likely differ. Despite large depth, sorted-subset datasets appeared incompletely sequenced.

Naive CD8 cells, CD45RO-negative and positively selected for CCR7, excluded terminally differentiated effector memory CD45RA+ cells. The CDR3 covers 13 residues. CDR1 MNHNS and CDR2 SASEGT come from the germline V gene. Deletions cut 0 bases from V and 4 bases from J, with 7 bases between. A note on this clone: Its cognate antigen is unknown. The same CDR3 is also encoded by other DNA sequences in this sample.

Per sorted-subset replicate PCR, input was approximately 0.2 ug DNA, representing tens of thousands of T cell genomes. Some clones are missing from TCRdb's copy, which holds only in-frame ones; the method was immunoSEQ multiplex PCR. The sample lists about 1.9 million clones; 80% to 95% were seen once. The receptor comes from a man aged 18 to 30 in good health. Some clones in this sample may be carry-over from other donors' samples. The specimen was naive CD8+ T cells from PBMCs. This sequence joins TRBV6-1 and TRBJ2-7, with D perhaps being TRBD1 or TRBD2 (5 bases each). DNA for the CDR3: TGTGCCAGCAGTGAAGCGAGGGGTTACGAGCAGTACTTC. It translates to CASSEARGYEQYF.